A selection of T cell receptor beta chains follows, all from one sample in a study of T-cell reconstitution after alpha-beta-depleted transplantation in children. MiXCR was run by TCRdb on the PCR reads, yielding one entry per CDR3 protein. This repertoire shows 120,000 or so distinct CDR3 sequences, approximately 22% found once; its top ten account for over 9.5%. Sequenced here: PBMCs, mostly from graft donor cells, sampled 180 days after TCRalphabeta/CD19-depleted stem cell transplant. These receptors all come from a male patient between 2 and 10 years old who had a stem cell transplant for chronic granulomatous disease, so the T cells may come from the graft donor. The CDR3 runs from the conserved cysteine through the conserved F or W. D genes are given only for firm matches. Where a row states a size, it is once, few, many or the class of an expanded clone; other rows omit it.

TRBJ1-1 | TRBV3-1 | . | . | CASSQEGLRNTEAFF | TGTGCCAGCAGCCAAGAAGGGCTAAGGAACACTGAAGCTTTCTTT
TRBJ2-7 | TRBV20-1 | many | . | CSARAGGRTYEQYF | TGCAGTGCTAGAGCCGGGGGCAGAACCTACGAGCAGTACTTC
TRBJ2-3 | TRBV9 | . | . | CASSVRDTQYF | TGTGCCAGCAGCGTACGAGATACGCAGTATTTT
TRBJ2-5 | TRBV6-2/TRBV6-3 | many | . | CASINQETQYF | TGTGCCAGCATCAATCAAGAGACCCAGTACTTC
TRBJ1-2 | TRBV12-3/TRBV12-4 | many | TRBD1 | CASTQQGYGYTF | TGTGCCAGCACTCAACAGGGGTATGGCTACACCTTC
TRBJ1-5 | TRBV5-6 | many | . | CASSNYNQPQHF | TGTGCCAGCAGCAATTACAATCAGCCCCAGCATTTT
TRBJ1-1 | TRBV29-1 | . | TRBD1 | CSVRGQGGTEAFF | TGCAGCGTTAGGGGACAGGGGGGGACTGAAGCTTTCTTT
TRBJ1-2 | TRBV7-2 | many | . | CASSLGPNRAYTF | TGTGCCAGCAGCTTAGGCCCTAACAGGGCCTACACCTTC
TRBJ2-3 | TRBV20-1 | many | . | CSAARQGLTDTQYF | TGCAGTGCCGCGCGGCAGGGTCTAACAGATACGCAGTATTTT
TRBJ2-5 | TRBV29-1 | many | TRBD2 | CSVDFGSGRPYPKETQYF | TGCAGCGTTGATTTTGGTAGCGGGAGGCCCTACCCCAAAGAGACCCAGTACTTC
TRBJ2-7 | TRBV27 | many | TRBD2 | CASSPRPGLVSYEQYF | TGTGCCAGCAGTCCCCGCCCGGGACTAGTTTCCTACGAGCAGTACTTC
TRBJ1-2 | TRBV20-1 | many | . | CSARQGYGYTF | TGCAGTGCTAGACAGGGTTATGGCTACACCTTC
TRBJ2-7 | TRBV20-1 | many | . | CSARDLRESAYEQYF | TGCAGTGCTAGAGATCTCCGAGAGTCCGCCTACGAGCAGTACTTC
TRBJ2-3 | TRBV28 | many | TRBD1 | CASSSLDRADTQYF | TGTGCCAGCAGTTCCCTGGACAGGGCAGATACGCAGTATTTT
TRBJ1-2 | TRBV28 | few | . | CASSPLITGYTF | TGTGCCAGCAGTCCCCTCATCACAGGCTACACCTTC
TRBJ1-6 | TRBV20-1 | . | . | CSARGPASSYNSPLHF | TGCAGTGCTAGAGGGCCAGCGAGCTCCTATAATTCACCCCTCCACTTT
TRBJ1-4 | TRBV5-5 | . | . | CASSSHAGTTNEKLFF | TGTGCCAGCAGCTCACACGCAGGGACAACTAATGAAAAACTGTTTTTT
TRBJ2-7 | TRBV28 | few | . | CASSLLRAIGTANYEQYF | TGTGCCAGCAGTTTATTGAGAGCCATAGGGACCGCGAATTACGAGCAGTACTTC
TRBJ2-1 | TRBV12-3/TRBV12-4 | . | TRBD2 | CTSSLTGGSSYNEQFF | TGTACCAGCAGTTTAACCGGCGGGAGCTCCTACAATGAGCAGTTCTTC